Listed below are T cell receptor beta chains from one sample, sequenced in a study of shared clonotypes between healthy human individuals. The repertoire was sequenced with immunoSEQ multiplex PCR; TCRdb's copy has only in-frame clones and lacks some. The sample has around 370,000 clones, roughly 96% seen once. Sequencing input: memory CD8+ T cells sorted from blood. These receptors were collected from a man younger than 40 in good health. Each CDR3 is given with its conserved first and last residue. A D gene is named only where the DNA matches it firmly. Not all rows give a size; the values are once, few, many and, for expanded clones, a class.

j_call d_call clone_size cdr3_length v_call cdr3_nt cdr3_aa
TRBJ1-5 NA NA 16 TRBV28 TGTGCCAGCAGTTTAGGGGGTGGTTATAGCAATCAGCCCCAGCATTTT CASSLGGGYSNQPQHF
TRBJ1-5 TRBD1 NA 18 TRBV19 TGTGCCAGTAGTATACGTCGGGACAGGGCGTTTACCAACCAGCCCCAGCATTTT CASSIRRDRAFTNQPQHF
TRBJ2-1 TRBD2 NA 17 TRBV2 TGTGCCAGTACTACAAGTTGGACTAGCGGGAGGGGCGATGAGCAGTTCTTC CASTTSWTSGRGDEQFF
TRBJ2-6 NA NA 14 TRBV4-1 TGCGCCAGCAGCTGGCAGGGTGGGGCCAACGTCCTGACTTTC CASSWQGGANVLTF
TRBJ1-5 TRBD1 NA 15 TRBV28 TGTGCCAGCAGTTCTGCCGGGACAGGGGAGCAGCCCCAGCATTTT CASSSAGTGEQPQHF
TRBJ2-3 TRBD2 NA 14 TRBV7-9 TGTGCCAGCAGCCCAGGACTAGCGACAGATACGCAGTATTTT CASSPGLATDTQYF
TRBJ1-3 NA NA 14 TRBV5-1 TGCGCCAGCAGCCTAGGTCCCTCTGGAAACACCATATATTTT CASSLGPSGNTIYF
TRBJ2-7 TRBD1 NA 13 TRBV19 TGTGCCAGTAGTATAGGGGGACAGTACGAGCAGTACTTC CASSIGGQYEQYF
TRBJ2-1 NA NA 13 TRBV28 TGTGCCAGCAGTTTAGGGTTAGTAGGGGAGCAGTTCTTC CASSLGLVGEQFF
TRBJ1-2 NA NA 13 TRBV29-1 TGCAGCGTTGAAGATCTGGGACACTATGGCTACACCTTC CSVEDLGHYGYTF
TRBJ2-3 TRBD2 NA 16 TRBV11-2 TGTGCCAGCAGCCCTCTAGCGGGAGCCAGCACAGATACGCAGTATTTT CASSPLAGASTDTQYF
TRBJ2-2 TRBD1 NA 14 TRBV29-1 TGCAGCGTTCCGACAGGGCCAGACACCGGGGAGCTGTTTTTT CSVPTGPDTGELFF
TRBJ2-2 TRBD1 NA 13 TRBV28 TGTGCCAGCAGTTGGACAGGGTCCGGGGAGCTGTTTTTT CASSWTGSGELFF
TRBJ2-2 NA NA 16 TRBV5-4 TGTGCCAGCAGCTTGGATGGGGGCCGGGGCACCGGGGAGCTGTTTTTT CASSLDGGRGTGELFF
TRBJ2-2 TRBD1 NA 13 TRBV30 TGTGCCTGGACGGGACAGTACACCGGGGAGCTGTTTTTT CAWTGQYTGELFF
TRBJ2-3 TRBD2 NA 15 TRBV19 TGTGCCAGTAGTATTAGTAGCGGGAGATCAGATACGCAGTATTTT CASSISSGRSDTQYF
TRBJ2-2 NA NA 14 TRBV9 TGTGCCAGCAGCGTAGGGCAGATCACCGGGGAGCTGTTTTTT CASSVGQITGELFF
TRBJ2-3 TRBD2 NA 16 TRBV19 TGTGCCAGTAGTATTTGGGCTAGCGGGAGCACAGATACGCAGTATTTT CASSIWASGSTDTQYF
TRBJ2-5 NA NA 13 TRBV5-8 TGTGCCAGCAGCCCGCGTATCCAAGAGACCCAGTACTTC CASSPRIQETQYF
TRBJ2-7 TRBD1 NA 15 TRBV6-5 TGTGCCAGCAGTCCTGGACAGGGGGGTCCCTACGAGCAGTACTTC CASSPGQGGPYEQYF
TRBJ2-7 TRBD1 NA 15 TRBV6-5 TGTGCCAGCAGTTATCGGCCGGACAGGGGGCACGAGCAGTACTTC CASSYRPDRGHEQYF
TRBJ2-1 NA NA 11 TRBV6-5 TGTGCCAGCAGTTTATACAATGAGCAGTTCTTC CASSLYNEQFF
TRBJ2-1 NA NA 10 TRBV20-1 TGCAGTGCGATTTACAATGAGCAGTTCTTC CSAIYNEQFF
TRBJ2-1 TRBD2 NA 16 TRBV6-1 TGTGCCAGCAGTGAAGCGCTTTGGGACTACTACAATGAGCAGTTCTTC CASSEALWDYYNEQFF
TRBJ1-5 NA NA 15 TRBV19 TGTGCCAGTAAGGAGAGCCTATCTAGCAATCAGCCCCAGCATTTT CASKESLSSNQPQHF
TRBJ1-6 NA NA 12 TRBV28 TGTGCCAGCAGTAAGGGGGGTTCACCCCTCCACTTT CASSKGGSPLHF
TRBJ2-3 TRBD2 NA 19 TRBV7-8 TGTGCCAGCAGCTTAGCCCCCCGCCTTCTAGCGGGAGTCGCAGATACGCAGTATTTT CASSLAPRLLAGVADTQYF
TRBJ1-2 NA NA 15 TRBV7-9 TGTGCCAGCAGCTCGACATCCGCCGGGATCTATGGCTACACCTTC CASSSTSAGIYGYTF
TRBJ2-7 NA NA 11 TRBV20-1 TGCAGTGCTCCCGTCTCCTACGAGCAGTACTTC CSAPVSYEQYF
TRBJ1-1 NA NA 12 TRBV2 TGTGCCAGCAGTGAAGTTACCCCTGAAGCTTTCTTT CASSEVTPEAFF
TRBJ1-2 TRBD1 NA 16 TRBV6-5 TGTGCCAGCAGTTACTCCAGGGGGCAAGGGAACTATGGCTACACCTTC CASSYSRGQGNYGYTF
TRBJ1-4 NA NA 13 TRBV5-4 TGTGCCAGCAGCTTATCGGGGAATGAAAAACTGTTTTTT CASSLSGNEKLFF
TRBJ2-2 NA NA 11 TRBV20-1 TGCAGTGCCCCCACAGTTGGGGAGCTGTTTTTT CSAPTVGELFF
TRBJ2-3 NA NA 12 TRBV6-5 TGTGCCAGCAGTTACCCTGAAGATACGCAGTATTTT CASSYPEDTQYF
TRBJ2-3 TRBD2 NA 12 TRBV30 TGTGCCCGTGGGCGGGAGTTCGATACGCAGTATTTT CARGREFDTQYF
TRBJ2-3 NA NA 19 TRBV5-1 TGCGCCAGCAGCTTGAGCACCATGGGGGTAGGGTACGGTACGGATACGCAGTATTTT CASSLSTMGVGYGTDTQYF
TRBJ2-1 NA NA 15 TRBV7-2 TGTGCCAGCAGCTTTAAAGTGTTGTCGGGGAATGAGCAGTTCTTC CASSFKVLSGNEQFF
TRBJ1-5 NA NA 13 TRBV9 TGTGCCAGCAGCGTAGGACACAATCAGCCCCAGCATTTT CASSVGHNQPQHF
TRBJ1-1 TRBD1 once 14 TRBV6-5 TGTGCCAGCAGTTTCGGGACAGCCGATTATGAAGCTTTCTTT CASSFGTADYEAFF
TRBJ2-2 NA NA 18 TRBV7-9 TGTGCCAGCAGCTTAGGATTTCGGCACCCATTGGGCACCGGGGAGCTGTTTTTT CASSLGFRHPLGTGELFF
TRBJ2-7 NA NA 16 TRBV5-1 TGCGCCAGCAGCTTAGAGCAGACCTCCCCCCTCTACGAGCAGTACTTC CASSLEQTSPLYEQYF
TRBJ2-5 NA NA 16 TRBV28 TGTGCCAGCAGTAGGCCTACAGGGCCCCCACAAGAGACCCAGTACTTC CASSRPTGPPQETQYF
TRBJ1-2 TRBD1 once 15 TRBV18 TGTGCCAGCTCACCGCGGACAGGAAGAGCCTATGGCTACACCTTC CASSPRTGRAYGYTF
TRBJ1-1 NA NA 14 TRBV28 TGTGCCAGCAGTTTAGGCTTTTGGGACACTGAAGCTTTCTTT CASSLGFWDTEAFF
TRBJ2-7 TRBD2 once 14 TRBV28 TGTGCCAGCGCTAGCGGGACTATTGTGGGCGAGCAGTACTTC CASASGTIVGEQYF
TRBJ1-1 NA NA 13 TRBV18 TGTGCCAGCTCACCCGGGACCCCCTGGGAAGCTTTCTTT CASSPGTPWEAFF